The 25 T cell receptor beta chains below were found in one sample sequenced in a study of T cells in Graves' hyperthyroidism and ophthalmopathy. TCR beta CDR3 regions were amplified from RNA transcripts. With the HTBI primer set, the TCR CDR3 went through a first round of RT-PCR. MiXCR, run by TCRdb on the multiplex PCR reads, gives a single entry per CDR3 protein. The sample has about 640,000 distinct CDR3 sequences, roughly 20% seen once. The material sequenced was blood. Every receptor here comes from a man in his thirties or forties with Graves' ophthalmopathy.

V and J are TRBV27 and TRBJ2-5; maybe TRBD2 (6 bases). The V gene lost 6 bases and the J gene lost 3 bases, with 11 bases spanning the gap. The length of the CDR3 is 13 residues. Germline CDR1 is MNHEY and CDR2 is SMNVEV (reference sequence). DNA of the CDR3: TGTGCCAGCAGCCCTTGGGGGGAAGAGACCCAGTACTTC. It translates to CASSPWGEETQYF.

In this sample, this clonotype turned up a few times. V gene TRBV6-2 or TRBV6-3 combines with J gene TRBJ2-2; D uncertain. Between the trimmed V and J ends, which lost 7 bases and 4 bases, there was a span of 7 bases. Germline CDR1 and CDR2: MNHEY and SVGEGT. This CDR3 has 12 amino acids. CDR3 DNA: TGTGCCAGCACGTCCATCACCGGGGAGCTGTTTTTT. It codes for CASTSITGELFF.

The chain recombines TRBV5-1 with TRBJ1-4, with D perhaps matching TRBD1 (5 bases). CDR3 length equals 14 residues. Germline V gives CDR1 SGHRS, CDR2 YFSETQ. V was trimmed by 4 bases and J by 7 bases, leaving 14 bases between them. CDR3 DNA: TGCGCCAGCAGCAGGAGTCCAGGGAGTGAAAAACTGTTTTTT. Its translation is CASSRSPGSEKLFF.

Only a few counts were recorded for this clonotype. The rearrangement joins TRBV28 to TRBJ1-6; the match to TRBD1 covers 9 bases. Germline CDR1 and CDR2: MDHEN and SYDVKM. J gave up 4 bases and V 6 bases, and 7 bases lay outside the gene matches. The CDR3 sequence is 16 residues long. In nucleotides, the CDR3 is TGTGCCAGCAGCCTACAGGGGGCCTTGTATAATTCACCCCTCCACTTT. Translated: CASSLQGALYNSPLHF.

This clonotype was detected ten times or more. The V and J genes are TRBV20-1 and TRBJ2-3, with 11 bases fitting TRBD2. V dropped 6 bases and J dropped 4; count of bases not matched to a gene: 6. The length of the CDR3 is 14 residues. The germline CDR1 and CDR2 sequences are DFQATT and SNEGSKA (reference sequence). The CDR3 DNA follows: TGCAGTGCCGGACCGGGACTAGCGGCAGATACGCAGTATTTT. Encoded protein: CSAGPGLAADTQYF.

This clonotype was observed at least ten times. The chain joins TRBV13 to TRBJ2-7; 9 bases agree with TRBD1. Trimming removed 4 bases from V and 3 bases from J; junction bases left unmatched: 4. In germline, CDR1 is PRHDT, CDR2 FYEKMQ (reference sequence). This CDR3 comprises 14 residues. CDR3 residues: CASSSRDRVYEQYF. In nucleotides, the CDR3 is TGTGCCAGCAGCTCCCGGGACAGGGTCTACGAGCAGTACTTC.

This clonotype was recorded a few times. The chain couples TRBV27 to TRBJ1-1; a weak D match, TRBD1 (5 bases). Trimming took off 5 bases at V and 5 bases at J, with 15 bases between the two ends. This CDR3 is 14 amino acids long. Per germline, CDR1 MNHEY and CDR2 SMNVEV (reference sequence). Here the CDR3 DNA reads TGTGCCAGCAGTACGACCGGGACCTATACTGAAGCTTTCTTT. Translated, it gives CASSTTGTYTEAFF.

V is TRBV9 and J is TRBJ2-2, with TRBD1 matching over 8 bases. The ends lost 3 bases at V and 1 base at J; junction bases unmatched: 2. Germline V CDR1 and CDR2: SGDLS, YYNGEE. This CDR3 region has 15 residues. The CDR3 here is CASSGGQVNTGELFF. The CDR3 DNA follows: TGTGCCAGCAGCGGGGGACAGGTGAACACCGGGGAGCTGTTTTTT.

This clonotype was recorded many times. The CDR3 loop is CATSVDSREQFF. In DNA form, the CDR3 reads TGTGCCACCAGTGTAGACAGCCGTGAGCAGTTCTTC. The chain joins TRBV24-1 to TRBJ2-1, with D maybe TRBD1 (5 bases). Germline CDR1 reads KGHDR; CDR2 reads SFDVKD. CDR3 length: 12 residues. V was trimmed by 5 bases and J by 9 bases, leaving 10 bases between them.

The table lists this clonotype with many counts. The genes are TRBV2 and TRBJ2-7, with D possibly being TRBD2 (5 bases). Germline lookup yields CDR1 SNHLY and CDR2 FYNNEI. CDR3 length: 14 amino acids. Trimming removed 4 bases from V and 3 bases from J, with 13 bases in between. CDR3 protein: CASSAGRSGYEQYF. As DNA, the CDR3 is TGTGCCAGCAGTGCCGGACGAAGCGGCTACGAGCAGTACTTC.

The J gene is TRBJ2-6, the V gene TRBV2; no definite D call. The CDR3 covers 14 residues. From germline, CDR1 is SNHLY and CDR2 FYNNEI. Trimming took off 6 bases at V and 1 base at J, with 7 bases between the two ends. CDR3 bases: TGTGCCAGCAGGCGCACTTCTGGGGCCAACGTCCTGACTTTC. Protein: CASRRTSGANVLTF. The full variable domain, completed using reference TRBV2 and TRBJ2-6, is EPEVTQTPSHQVTQMGQEVILRCVPISNHLYFYWYRQILGQKVEFLVSFYNNEISEKSEIFDDQFSVERPDGSNFTLKIRSTKLEDSAMYFCASRRTSGANVLTFGAGSRLTVL.

There are many counts of this clonotype. V gene TRBV3-1 combines with J gene TRBJ2-7; D possibly matches TRBD1 or TRBD2 (5 bases each). The V gene's germline CDR1 is LGHDT and CDR2 YNNKEL (reference sequence). The V and J ends lost 4 bases and 5 bases respectively, with 27 bases between them. The CDR3 contains 18 residues. The CDR3 protein is CASSLRFLGTPERDEQYF. The CDR3 coding sequence is TGTGCCAGCAGCCTTCGTTTCTTAGGGACCCCGGAGAGGGACGAGCAGTACTTC.

V usage is TRBV9 and J usage is TRBJ2-1; D not resolved. The CDR3 loop spans 17 amino acids. Germline V CDR1 and CDR2: SGDLS, YYNGEE. V lost 0 bases to trimming and J lost 0 bases, with 13 bases between them. CDR3 residues: CASSVGFILGSYNEQFF. In nucleotides, the CDR3 is TGTGCCAGCAGCGTAGGGTTTATATTAGGCTCCTACAATGAGCAGTTCTTC.

This clonotype was observed a few times. J is TRBJ1-3 and V is TRBV7-2; D is uncertain. This CDR3 region has 12 residues. Germline V gene data show CDR1 as SGHTA and CDR2 as FQGNSA. V gave up 8 bases and J gave up 0 bases, with 5 bases separating them. In nucleotides, the CDR3 is TGTGCCAGCGGCCACTCTGGAAACACCATATATTTT. The encoded protein is CASGHSGNTIYF.

J is TRBJ2-7 and V is TRBV27; D possibly corresponds to TRBD2 (5 bases). Germline V gene sequence: CDR1 MNHEY, CDR2 SMNVEV (reference sequence). V was pared by 5 bases and J by 6 bases, with 17 bases between. This CDR3 is built from 14 residues. This CDR3 reads CASSAEPFAGEQYF. The CDR3 DNA sequence: TGTGCCAGCAGTGCGGAACCATTTGCGGGCGAGCAGTACTTC.

The chain recombines TRBV4-3 with TRBJ2-3; D call uncertain. Germline assignment: CDR1 LGHNA and CDR2 YSLEER. The CDR3 has 15 residues. V shed 0 bases and J shed 2 bases, with 9 bases lying between them. CDR3 in DNA: TGCGCCAGCAGCCAAGATCGGTCTTACACAGATACGCAGTATTTT. Protein product: CASSQDRSYTDTQYF.

This clonotype has a count of ten or more. V gene TRBV5-1 combines with J gene TRBJ2-1; the match to TRBD2 covers 13 bases. In germline, CDR1 is SGHRS, CDR2 YFSETQ. The V segment lost 0 bases and the J segment 9 bases; nucleotides outside the gene matches: 9. The CDR3 contains 17 residues. The CDR3 sequence is CASSLARLAGGWGEQFF. The CDR3, as DNA: TGCGCCAGCAGCTTGGCCAGACTAGCGGGAGGTTGGGGTGAGCAGTTCTTC.

V gene TRBV2 combines with J gene TRBJ2-7; D ambiguous. The V end lost 4 bases, the J end lost 4 bases, and 8 bases lay between the germline ends. This CDR3 is built from 12 residues. Germline assignment: CDR1 SNHLY and CDR2 FYNNEI. CDR3 sequence: CASSGLGYEQYF. The CDR3, as DNA: TGTGCCAGCAGTGGACTGGGGTACGAGCAGTACTTC.

The table lists this clonotype with a few counts. The chain carries TRBV5-5 and TRBJ1-2; TRBD1 agrees at 8 bases. This CDR3 spans 15 amino acids. Germline V gives CDR1 SGHKS, CDR2 YYEKEE (reference sequence). J gave up 5 bases and V 1 base, and 7 bases lay outside the gene matches. CDR3 in amino acids: CASSLHPDRVYGYTF. As DNA, the CDR3 is TGTGCCAGCAGCTTGCACCCGGACAGGGTGTATGGCTACACCTTC. Full variable domain (outside the CDR3, taken from reference TRBV5-5 and TRBJ1-2): DAGVTQSPTHLIKTRGQQVTLRCSPISGHKSVSWYQQVLGQGPQFIFQYYEKEERGRGNFPDRFSARQFPNYSSELNVNALLLGDSALYLCASSLHPDRVYGYTFGSGTRLTVV.

This clonotype was picked up a small number of times. The CDR3 here is CSARTDLWGSYEQYF. DNA of the CDR3: TGCAGTGCTAGGACAGATCTCTGGGGATCCTACGAGCAGTACTTC. The chain uses TRBV20-1 and TRBJ2-7, with a weak D call TRBD1 (5 bases). The V end lost 3 bases, the J end lost 1 base, and 16 bases lay between the germline ends. Looked up from germline, CDR1 is DFQATT and CDR2 is SNEGSKA (reference sequence). CDR3 length equals 15 residues.

This clonotype was seen only a few times. The chain uses TRBV20-1 and TRBJ1-6; possible D gene TRBD1, 5 bases. Germline loops: CDR1 DFQATT, CDR2 SNEGSKA (reference sequence). The CDR3 sequence is 16 residues long. V was pared by 1 base and J by 4 bases, with 14 bases between. In DNA form, the CDR3 reads TGCAGTGCTAGAGTTGTAGGGAGGGGTTATAATTCACCCCTCCACTTT. Its translation is CSARVVGRGYNSPLHF.

The V gene is TRBV4-1, the J gene TRBJ1-2; D gene ambiguous. V gave up 1 base and J gave up 2 bases, with 14 bases separating them. The germline gives CDR1 MGHRA, CDR2 YSYEKL. The CDR3 is 16 amino acids. The CDR3 DNA reads TGCGCCAGCAGCCAAGGTTTGGGTGGGCAGAACTATGGCTACACCTTC. It codes for CASSQGLGGQNYGYTF.

CDR3 sequence (DNA): TGTGCCAGCAGTGCCATAGAGGAATATGGCTACACCTTC. Its protein product is CASSAIEEYGYTF. The chain carries TRBV28 and TRBJ1-2, with D unresolved. Germline V gene lookup returns CDR1 MDHEN and CDR2 SYDVKM. The CDR3 is 13 residues long. V lost 5 bases, J lost 5 bases, and 12 bases lay in between.

V and J are TRBV29-1 and TRBJ2-7, with D tentatively TRBD1 (6 bases). The CDR3 contains 12 residues. V was pared by 6 bases and J by 5 bases, with 14 bases between. Germline V gene lookup returns CDR1 SQVTM and CDR2 ANQGSEA. CDR3 coding DNA: TGCAGCGTCGAACATCAGGGGAACGAGCAGTACTTC. It yields the protein CSVEHQGNEQYF.

This clonotype came up a few times. V is TRBV20-1 and J is TRBJ2-5, with D possibly TRBD2 on 6 matching bases. This CDR3 spans 14 amino acids. CDR1 is DFQATT, CDR2 SNEGSKA, per germline (reference sequence). V lost 3 bases and J lost 4, with 15 bases in between. The CDR3 protein is CSARGGSGRETQYF. The CDR3 DNA follows: TGCAGTGCTAGGGGGGGTAGCGGCCGAGAGACCCAGTACTTC.